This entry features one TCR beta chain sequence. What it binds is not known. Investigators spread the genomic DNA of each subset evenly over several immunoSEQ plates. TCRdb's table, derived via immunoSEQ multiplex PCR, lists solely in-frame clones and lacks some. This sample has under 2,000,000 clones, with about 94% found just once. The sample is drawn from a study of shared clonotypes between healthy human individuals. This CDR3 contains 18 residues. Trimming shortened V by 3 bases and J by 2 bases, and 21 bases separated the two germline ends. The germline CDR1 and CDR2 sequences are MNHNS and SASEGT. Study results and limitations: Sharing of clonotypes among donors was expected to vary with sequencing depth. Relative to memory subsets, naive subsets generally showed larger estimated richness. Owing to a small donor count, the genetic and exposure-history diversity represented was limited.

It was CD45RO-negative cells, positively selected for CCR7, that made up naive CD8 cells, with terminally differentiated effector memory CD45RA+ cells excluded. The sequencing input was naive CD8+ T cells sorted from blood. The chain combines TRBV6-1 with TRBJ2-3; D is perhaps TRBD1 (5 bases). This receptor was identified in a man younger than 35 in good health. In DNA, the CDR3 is TGTGCCAGCAGTGATACGAACCAGGGCTTTTTCTACACAGATACGCAGTATTTT. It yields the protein CASSDTNQGFFYTDTQYF.